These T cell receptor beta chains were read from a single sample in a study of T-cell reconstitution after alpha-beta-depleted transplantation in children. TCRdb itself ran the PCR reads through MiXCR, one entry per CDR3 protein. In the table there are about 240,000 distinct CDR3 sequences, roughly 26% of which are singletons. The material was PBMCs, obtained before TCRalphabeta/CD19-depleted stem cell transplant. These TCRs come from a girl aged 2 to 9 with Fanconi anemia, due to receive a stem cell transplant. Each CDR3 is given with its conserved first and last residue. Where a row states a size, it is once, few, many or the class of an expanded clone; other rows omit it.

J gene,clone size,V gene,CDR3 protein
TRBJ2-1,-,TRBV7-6,CASTDSGYEQFF
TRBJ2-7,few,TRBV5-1,CASSLSTGGSEQYF
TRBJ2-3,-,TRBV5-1,CASHSGIVSTDTQYF
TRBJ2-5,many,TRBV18,CASSPRGAQETQYF
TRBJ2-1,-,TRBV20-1,CSARNPSSGRLYNEQFF
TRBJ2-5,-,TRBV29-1,CSVRLAGGGLETQYF
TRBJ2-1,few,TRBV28,CASSLRDSEQFF
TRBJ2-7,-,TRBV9,CASSVASGTGTYEQYF
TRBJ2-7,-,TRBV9,CASSVEVLSYEQYF
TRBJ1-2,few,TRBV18,CASSPKSGQVIRGYTF
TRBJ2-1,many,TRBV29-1,CSVEGASGSYNEQFF
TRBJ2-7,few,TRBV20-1,CSARAPQGWREQYF
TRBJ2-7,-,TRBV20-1,CSLRGSSYEQYF
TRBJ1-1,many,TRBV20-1,CSARGVGKTEAFF
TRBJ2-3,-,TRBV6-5,CASRAPGGDTQYF
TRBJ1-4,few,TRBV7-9,CASSLAPRKKLFF
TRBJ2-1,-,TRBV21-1,CASSKANLDIGDNEQFF
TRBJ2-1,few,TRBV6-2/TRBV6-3,CASSIRPVNEQFF
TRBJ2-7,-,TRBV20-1,CSANRQWTSGRYEQYF
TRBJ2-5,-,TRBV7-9,CASSTRETQYF
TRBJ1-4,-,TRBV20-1,CSASMGVGEKLCF
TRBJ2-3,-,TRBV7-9,CASSLASGADTQYF
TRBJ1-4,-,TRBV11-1,CASSPSRSTAPTNEKLFF
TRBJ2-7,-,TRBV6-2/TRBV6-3,CASRGPQESSYEQYF
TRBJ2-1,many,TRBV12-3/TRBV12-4,CASFGGLAGYNEQFF
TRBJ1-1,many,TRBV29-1,CSVEGQGEAFF
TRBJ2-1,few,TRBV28,CASSPPGLAGPNEQFF
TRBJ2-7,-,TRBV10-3,CAISESLAGGEQYF
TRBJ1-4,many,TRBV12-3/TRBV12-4,CASSFTTARLRPGEKLFF
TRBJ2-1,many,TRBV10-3,CAISLRDPTAGNEQFF
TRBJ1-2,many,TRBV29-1,CSVQEDGYTF
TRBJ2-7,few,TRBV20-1,CSARLSGRTYEQYF
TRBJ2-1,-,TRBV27,CASSQTLGNEQFF
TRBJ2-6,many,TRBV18,CASSPGANVLTF
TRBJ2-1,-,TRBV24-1,CATSDLSNEQFF
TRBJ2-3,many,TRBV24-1,CATSDSGTVGLRTQYF
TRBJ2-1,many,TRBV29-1,CSVDMAEGFYNEQFF
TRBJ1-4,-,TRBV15,CATSFQRDLNEKLFF
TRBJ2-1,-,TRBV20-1,CSAILAGGNNEQFF
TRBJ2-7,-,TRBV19,CASSPLPGQGAGYEQYF
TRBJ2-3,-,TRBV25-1,CASSELGTVSTDTQYF
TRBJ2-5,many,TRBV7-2,CASSWSGGAQYF
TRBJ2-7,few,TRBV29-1,CSVITSGSGYEQYF